Given below is one T cell receptor beta chain in context. The record originates from a study of identical twins. Each CDR3 protein is one row after TCRdb ran MiXCR on the 5' RACE reads. The repertoire holds about 470,000 distinct CDR3 sequences, with around 24% as singletons. These data were likewise used in another study, on T cells expressing NK-cell markers.

The sequence was obtained from a woman younger than 35 in good health. The sequenced material came from CD4+ T cells sorted from blood.

The CDR3 loop is CSVREGGETQYF. CDR3 DNA: TGCAGCGTGAGGGAGGGGGGCGAGACCCAGTACTTC. The genes are TRBV29-1 and TRBJ2-5; tentative D call: TRBD2 (7 bases). The CDR3 runs 12 residues. Trimming shortened V by 6 bases and J by 5 bases, and 13 bases separated the two germline ends. CDR1 SQVTM and CDR2 ANQGSEA come from the germline V gene.